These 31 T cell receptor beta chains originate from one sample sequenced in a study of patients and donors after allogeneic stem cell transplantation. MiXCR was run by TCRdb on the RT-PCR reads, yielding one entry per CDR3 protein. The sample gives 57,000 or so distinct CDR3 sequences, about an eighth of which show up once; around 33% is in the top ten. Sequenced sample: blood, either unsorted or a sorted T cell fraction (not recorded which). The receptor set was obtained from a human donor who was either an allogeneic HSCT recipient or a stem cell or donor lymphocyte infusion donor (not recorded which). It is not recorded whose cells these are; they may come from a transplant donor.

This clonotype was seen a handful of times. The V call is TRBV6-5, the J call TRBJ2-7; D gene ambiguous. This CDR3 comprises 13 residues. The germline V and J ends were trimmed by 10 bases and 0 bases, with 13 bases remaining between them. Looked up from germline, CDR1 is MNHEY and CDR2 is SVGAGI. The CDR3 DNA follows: TGTGCCACCCAATCCGGTAGCTCCTACGAGCAGTACTTC. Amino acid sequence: CATQSGSSYEQYF.

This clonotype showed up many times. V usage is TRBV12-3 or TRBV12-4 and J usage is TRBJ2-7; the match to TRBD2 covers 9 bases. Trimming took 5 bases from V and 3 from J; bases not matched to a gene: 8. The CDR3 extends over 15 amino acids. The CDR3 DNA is TGTGCCAGCAGTCCCCTTAGCGGGAGTGTCTACGAGCAGTACTTC. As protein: CASSPLSGSVYEQYF.

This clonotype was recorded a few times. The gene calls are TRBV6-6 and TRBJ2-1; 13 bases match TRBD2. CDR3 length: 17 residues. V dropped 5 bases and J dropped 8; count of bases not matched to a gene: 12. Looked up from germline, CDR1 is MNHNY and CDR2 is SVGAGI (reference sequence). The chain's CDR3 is CASSNPPGLAGIHEQFF. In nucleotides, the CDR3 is TGTGCCAGCAGTAACCCACCGGGACTAGCGGGAATCCATGAGCAGTTCTTC.

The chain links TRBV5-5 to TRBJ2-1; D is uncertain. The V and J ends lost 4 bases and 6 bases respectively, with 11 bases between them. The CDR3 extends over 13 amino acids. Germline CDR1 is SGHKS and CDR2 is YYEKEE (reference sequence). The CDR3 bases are TGTGCCAGCAGCCAACAAACGGTCAATGAGCAGTTCTTC. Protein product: CASSQQTVNEQFF.

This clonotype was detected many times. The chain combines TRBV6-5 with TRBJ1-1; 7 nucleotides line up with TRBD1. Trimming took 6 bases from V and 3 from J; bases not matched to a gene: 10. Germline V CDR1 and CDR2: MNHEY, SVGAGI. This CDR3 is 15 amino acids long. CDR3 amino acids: CASRAGTAFYTEAFF. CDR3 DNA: TGTGCCAGCAGAGCCGGGACAGCTTTTTACACTGAAGCTTTCTTT.

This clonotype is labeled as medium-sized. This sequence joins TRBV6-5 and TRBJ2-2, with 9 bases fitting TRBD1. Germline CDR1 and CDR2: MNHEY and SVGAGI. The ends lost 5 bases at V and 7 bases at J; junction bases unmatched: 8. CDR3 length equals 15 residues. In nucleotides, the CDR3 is TGTGCCAGCAGTCTGCCGGGACAGGGAAGCGGGGAGCTGTTTTTT. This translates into CASSLPGQGSGELFF.

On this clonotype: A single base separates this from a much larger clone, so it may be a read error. DNA of the CDR3: TGTGCCAGCAGTTCCGGGGACGAACGCGATTATGGCTACACCTTC. Protein product: CASSSGDERDYGYTF. The chain links TRBV6-5 to TRBJ1-2, with D perhaps matching TRBD1 (5 bases). Trimming took 4 bases from V and 5 from J, leaving 17 bases between them. Per germline, CDR1 MNHEY and CDR2 SVGAGI. The CDR3 totals 15 residues.

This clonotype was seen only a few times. In nucleotides, the CDR3 is TGCAGTGCGCCTGACAGCGGATACAACACCGGGGAGCTGTTTTTT. Its translation: CSAPDSGYNTGELFF. The chain uses TRBV20-1 and TRBJ2-2; D possibly matches TRBD1 or TRBD2 (5 bases each). Trimming pared 6 bases from V and 2 bases from J, leaving 16 bases between. The germline CDR1 and CDR2 sequences are DFQATT and SNEGSKA (reference sequence). The CDR3 consists of 15 residues.

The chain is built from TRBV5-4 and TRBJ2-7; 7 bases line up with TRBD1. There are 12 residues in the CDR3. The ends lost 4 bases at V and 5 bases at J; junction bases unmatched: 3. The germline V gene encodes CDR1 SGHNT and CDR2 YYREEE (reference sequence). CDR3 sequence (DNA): TGTGCCAGCAGCCACACAGGGGACGAGCAGTACTTC. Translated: CASSHTGDEQYF.

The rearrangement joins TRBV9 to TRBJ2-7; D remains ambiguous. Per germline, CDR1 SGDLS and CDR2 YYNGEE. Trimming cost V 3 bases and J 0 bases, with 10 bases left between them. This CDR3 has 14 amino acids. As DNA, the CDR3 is TGTGCCAGCAGCGCCCAAGGAGACTCCTACGAGCAGTACTTC. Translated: CASSAQGDSYEQYF. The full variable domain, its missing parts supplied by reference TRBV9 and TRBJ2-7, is DSGVTQTPKHLITATGQRVTLRCSPRSGDLSVYWYQQSLDQGLQFLIQYYNGEERAKGNILERFSAQQFPDLHSELNLSSLELGDSALYFCASSAQGDSYEQYFGPGTRLTVT.

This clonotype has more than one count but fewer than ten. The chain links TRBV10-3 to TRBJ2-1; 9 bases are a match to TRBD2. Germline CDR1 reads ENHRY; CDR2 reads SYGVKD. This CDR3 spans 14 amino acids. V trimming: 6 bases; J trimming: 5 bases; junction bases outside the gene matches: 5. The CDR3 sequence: CAIRKLAGHNEQFF. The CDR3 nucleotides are TGTGCCATCAGAAAACTAGCGGGCCACAATGAGCAGTTCTTC.

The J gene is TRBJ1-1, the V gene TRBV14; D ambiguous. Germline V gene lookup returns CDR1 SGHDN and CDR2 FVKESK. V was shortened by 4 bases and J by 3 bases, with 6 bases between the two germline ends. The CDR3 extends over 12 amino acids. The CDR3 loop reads CASSPLYTEAFF. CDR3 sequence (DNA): TGTGCCAGCAGCCCCCTCTACACTGAAGCTTTCTTT.

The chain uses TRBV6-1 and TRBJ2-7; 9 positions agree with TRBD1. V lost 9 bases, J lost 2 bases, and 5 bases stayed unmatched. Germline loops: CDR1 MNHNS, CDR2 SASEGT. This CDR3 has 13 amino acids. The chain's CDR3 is CASWDRAPYEQYF. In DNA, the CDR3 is TGTGCCAGTTGGGACAGGGCCCCCTACGAGCAGTACTTC.

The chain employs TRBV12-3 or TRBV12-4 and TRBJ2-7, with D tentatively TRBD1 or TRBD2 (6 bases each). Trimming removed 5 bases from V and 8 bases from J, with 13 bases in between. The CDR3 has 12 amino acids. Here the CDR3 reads CASSHGGQQQYF. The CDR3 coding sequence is TGTGCCAGCAGTCACGGGGGCCAACAGCAGTACTTC.

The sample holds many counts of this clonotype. CDR3 in amino acids: CASSLDGAVGTEAFF. The CDR3 DNA reads TGTGCCAGCAGTTTGGATGGGGCGGTTGGGACTGAAGCTTTCTTT. The chain is built from TRBV27 and TRBJ1-1; D possibly corresponds to TRBD1 (5 bases). This CDR3 contains 15 residues. Germline V gene data show CDR1 as MNHEY and CDR2 as SMNVEV (reference sequence). The V and J ends lost 3 bases and 5 bases respectively, with 16 bases between them.

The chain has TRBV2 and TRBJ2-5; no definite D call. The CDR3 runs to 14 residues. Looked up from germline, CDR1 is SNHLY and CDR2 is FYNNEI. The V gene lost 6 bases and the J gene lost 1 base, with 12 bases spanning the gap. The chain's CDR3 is CASSETRTQETQYF. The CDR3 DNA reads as TGTGCCAGCAGCGAAACCCGGACCCAAGAGACCCAGTACTTC.

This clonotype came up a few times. The CDR3 here is CASSLGSLGETQYF. In DNA, the CDR3 is TGTGCCAGCAGTTTGGGTTCGCTGGGGGAGACCCAGTACTTC. The rearrangement joins TRBV27 to TRBJ2-5; D not resolved. The V end lost 3 bases, the J end lost 5 bases, and 13 bases lay between the germline ends. Germline values: CDR1 MNHEY, CDR2 SMNVEV (reference sequence). The CDR3 loop spans 14 amino acids.

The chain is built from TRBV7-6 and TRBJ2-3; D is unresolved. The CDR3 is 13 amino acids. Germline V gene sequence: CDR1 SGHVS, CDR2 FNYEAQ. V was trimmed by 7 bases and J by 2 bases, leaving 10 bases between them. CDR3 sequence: CASIKGPTDTQYF. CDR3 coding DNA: TGTGCCAGCATTAAGGGTCCCACAGATACGCAGTATTTT.

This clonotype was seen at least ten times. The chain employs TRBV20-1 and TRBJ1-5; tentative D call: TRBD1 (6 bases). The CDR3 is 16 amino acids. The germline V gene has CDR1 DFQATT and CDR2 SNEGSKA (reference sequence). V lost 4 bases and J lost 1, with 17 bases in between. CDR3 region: CSAKARIGQSNQPQHF. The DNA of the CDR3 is TGCAGTGCTAAAGCTAGGATTGGACAGAGCAATCAGCCCCAGCATTTT.

The CDR3 sequence: CASSYQTELRYNEQFF. The DNA for the CDR3 is TGTGCCAGCAGTTACCAGACTGAATTGCGTTACAATGAGCAGTTCTTC. The V call is TRBV6-5, the J call TRBJ2-1; D gene unclear. The CDR3 loop spans 16 amino acids. V gave up 2 bases and J gave up 4 bases, with 15 bases separating them. CDR1 and CDR2 (germline): MNHEY, SVGAGI.

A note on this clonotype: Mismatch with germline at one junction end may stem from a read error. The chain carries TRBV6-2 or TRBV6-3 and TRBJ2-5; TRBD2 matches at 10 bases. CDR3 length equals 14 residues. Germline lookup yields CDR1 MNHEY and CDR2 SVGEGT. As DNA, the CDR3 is TGTGCGAGCAGATACAGACTAGCGGGAGAGACCCAGTACTTC. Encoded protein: CASRYRLAGETQYF.

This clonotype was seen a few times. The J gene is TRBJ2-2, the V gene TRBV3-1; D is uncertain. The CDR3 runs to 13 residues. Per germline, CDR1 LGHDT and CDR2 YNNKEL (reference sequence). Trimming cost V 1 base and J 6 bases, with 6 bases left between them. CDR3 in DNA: TGTGCCAGCAGCCAAGTTGGAGCCGGGGAGCTGTTTTTT. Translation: CASSQVGAGELFF.

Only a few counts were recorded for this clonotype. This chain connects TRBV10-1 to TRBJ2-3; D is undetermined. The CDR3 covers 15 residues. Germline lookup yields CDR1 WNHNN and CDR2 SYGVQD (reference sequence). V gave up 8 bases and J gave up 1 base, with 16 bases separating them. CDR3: CASQEEALGTDTQYF. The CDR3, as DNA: TGCGCCAGCCAAGAAGAGGCTCTCGGCACAGATACGCAGTATTTT.

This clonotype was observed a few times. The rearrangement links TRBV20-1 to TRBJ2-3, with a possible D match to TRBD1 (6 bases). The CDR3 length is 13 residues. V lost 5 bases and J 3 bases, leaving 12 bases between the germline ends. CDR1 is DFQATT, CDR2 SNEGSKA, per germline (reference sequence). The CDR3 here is CSAQQGSTDTQYF. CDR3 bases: TGCAGTGCTCAACAGGGTTCTACAGATACGCAGTATTTT.

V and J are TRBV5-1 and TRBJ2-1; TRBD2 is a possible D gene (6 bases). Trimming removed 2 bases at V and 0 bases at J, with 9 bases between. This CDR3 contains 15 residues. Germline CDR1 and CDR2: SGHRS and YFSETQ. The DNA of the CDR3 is TGCGCCAGCAGCTTTCTAGCGCCCTCCTACAATGAGCAGTTCTTC. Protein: CASSFLAPSYNEQFF.

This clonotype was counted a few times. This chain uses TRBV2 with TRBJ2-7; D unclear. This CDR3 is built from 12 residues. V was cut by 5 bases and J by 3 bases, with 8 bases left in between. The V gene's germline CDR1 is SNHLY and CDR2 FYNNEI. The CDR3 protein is CASSPDHYEQYF. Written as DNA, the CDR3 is TGTGCCAGCAGTCCGGACCACTACGAGCAGTACTTC.

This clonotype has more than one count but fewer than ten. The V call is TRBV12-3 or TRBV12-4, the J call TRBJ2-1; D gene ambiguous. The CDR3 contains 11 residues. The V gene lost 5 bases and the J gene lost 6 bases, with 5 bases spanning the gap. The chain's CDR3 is CASSVTNEQFF. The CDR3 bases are TGTGCCAGCAGTGTGACCAATGAGCAGTTCTTC.

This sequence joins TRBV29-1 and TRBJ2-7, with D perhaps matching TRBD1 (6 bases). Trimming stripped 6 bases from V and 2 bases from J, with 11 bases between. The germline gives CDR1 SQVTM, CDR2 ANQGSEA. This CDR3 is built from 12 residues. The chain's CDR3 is CSVATGAYEQYF. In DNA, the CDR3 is TGCAGCGTCGCGACAGGAGCCTACGAGCAGTACTTC.

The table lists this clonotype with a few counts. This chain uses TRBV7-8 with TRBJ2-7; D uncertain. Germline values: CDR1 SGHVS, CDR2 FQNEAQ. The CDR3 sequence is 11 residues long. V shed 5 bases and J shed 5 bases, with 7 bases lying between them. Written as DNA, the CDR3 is TGTGCCAGCAGCCGACTGGACGAGCAGTACTTC. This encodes CASSRLDEQYF. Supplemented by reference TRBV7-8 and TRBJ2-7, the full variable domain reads GAGVSQSPRYKVAKRGQDVALRCDPISGHVSLFWYQQALGQGPEFLTYFQNEAQLDKSGLPSDRFFAERPEGSVSTLKIQRTQQEDSAVYLCASSRLDEQYFGPGTRLTVT.

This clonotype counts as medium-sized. DNA for the CDR3: TGCGCCAGCAGCTGGGGACAGGCCTCCGGGCCCGTTGGAAACACCATATATTTT. Amino acid sequence: CASSWGQASGPVGNTIYF. The chain combines TRBV5-1 with TRBJ1-3; 8 bases agree with TRBD1. The CDR3 contains 18 residues. Looked up from germline, CDR1 is SGHRS and CDR2 is YFSETQ. The ends lost 3 bases at V and 3 bases at J; junction bases unmatched: 14. The full variable domain, with the rest looked up from reference TRBV5-1 and TRBJ1-3, is KAGVTQTPRYLIKTRGQQVTLSCSPISGHRSVSWYQQTPGQGLQFLFEYFSETQRNKGNFPGRFSGRQFSNSRSEMNVSTLELGDSALYLCASSWGQASGPVGNTIYFGEGSWLTVV.

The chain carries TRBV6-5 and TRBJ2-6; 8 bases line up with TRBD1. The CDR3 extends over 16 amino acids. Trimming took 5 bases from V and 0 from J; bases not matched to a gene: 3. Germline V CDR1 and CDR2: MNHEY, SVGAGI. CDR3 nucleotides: TGTGCCAGCAGTCGGACAGGGACCTCTGGGGCCAACGTCCTGACTTTC. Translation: CASSRTGTSGANVLTF.